Listed here are 22 T cell receptor beta chains from one sample, sequenced in a study of T cell repertoires in cytomegalovirus infection (dated by TCRdb to 2018 to 2020). Sequencing used an Illumina HiSeq 1500. In-frame beta chains were kept once TCRdb had trimmed the public reads at Q25 with fastp and called clones with MiXCR. Merged by CDR3 protein, the rows form single entries marked with the most common genes and DNA. In this sample the table shows about 920,000 distinct CDR3 sequences, approximately 30% of which occur a single time. The ten largest clones represent roughly 12% of the sample. According to the study, the label for this sample's treatment or condition signals: in vitro stimulation with specific CMV peptide epitopes to enrich CMV-specific T cells. No antigens are known for them. Specimen: cultured CD8+ T cells from PBMCs, collected from culture after CMV antigen stimulation. The receptors derive from a human donor in good health (CMV status not recorded). Some clones in this sample may be carry-over from other donors' samples.

V usage is TRBV15 and J usage is TRBJ1-1; 7 positions agree with TRBD1. The V and J ends lost 2 bases and 0 bases, in that order; junction bases with no gene match: 3. This CDR3 contains 15 residues. Per the germline V gene, CDR1 is LNHNV and CDR2 is YYDKDF (reference sequence). The CDR3 spells CATSRLTGLNTEAFF. CDR3 nucleotides: TGTGCCACCAGCAGACTGACAGGGTTGAACACTGAAGCTTTCTTT.

This clonotype occurred a few times. This chain connects TRBV2 to TRBJ2-5; 7 positions match TRBD1. Trimming removed 6 bases from V and 6 bases from J; junction bases left unmatched: 10. Germline V gene sequence: CDR1 SNHLY, CDR2 FYNNEI. There are 14 residues in the CDR3. The DNA of the CDR3 is TGTGCCAGCAGGACGATAGACAGGGAAAAGACCCAGTACTTC. It codes for CASRTIDREKTQYF. Drawing the rest from reference TRBV2 and TRBJ2-5, the complete variable domain is EPEVTQTPSHQVTQMGQEVILRCVPISNHLYFYWYRQILGQKVEFLVSFYNNEISEKSEIFDDQFSVERPDGSNFTLKIRSTKLEDSAMYFCASRTIDREKTQYFGPGTRLLVL.

This clonotype was counted a single time. One junction end disagrees with the germline gene, perhaps due to a read error. The chain is built from TRBV24-1 and TRBJ2-7, with 8 positions matching TRBD2. Germline CDR1 and CDR2: KGHDR and SFDVKD. The CDR3 is 13 amino acids. For the CDR3, the DNA is TGTGCCACTCAGCGGGGGCCCTCCTATGAGCAGTACTTC. Its protein product is CATQRGPSYEQYF.

The rearrangement links TRBV12-3 or TRBV12-4 to TRBJ2-1; TRBD1 aligns across 9 bases. The CDR3 sequence is 14 residues long. Germline trimming cut 7 bases from V and 7 bases from J; bases unmatched to any gene: 8. The CDR3 sequence: CASILTGGWNEQFF. The CDR3 DNA is TGTGCCAGCATCCTGACAGGGGGTTGGAATGAGCAGTTCTTC.

With respect to this clonotype: An end of the junction differs from the germline gene, which may be a read error. The gene calls are TRBV6-5 and TRBJ1-4; 8 bases fit TRBD1. In germline, CDR1 is MNHEY, CDR2 SVGAGI. The CDR3 has 15 residues. DNA for the CDR3: TGTACCAGCAGTTACGGACAGGGCTTCGGTGAAAAACTGTTTTTT. Amino acid sequence: CTSSYGQGFGEKLFF.

This clonotype was seen ten or more times. The rearrangement links TRBV2 to TRBJ1-2, with 7 positions matching TRBD1. Germline V gene data show CDR1 as SNHLY and CDR2 as FYNNEI. The CDR3 extends over 15 amino acids. The trim removed 7 bases at V and 2 bases at J, leaving 10 bases unmatched. The CDR3 is CASTPTGAPNYGYTF. For the CDR3, the DNA is TGTGCCAGCACCCCTACAGGGGCCCCCAACTATGGCTACACCTTC. The full variable domain, completed using reference TRBV2 and TRBJ1-2, is EPEVTQTPSHQVTQMGQEVILRCVPISNHLYFYWYRQILGQKVEFLVSFYNNEISEKSEIFDDQFSVERPDGSNFTLKIRSTKLEDSAMYFCASTPTGAPNYGYTFGSGTRLTVV.

The V call is TRBV12-5, the J call TRBJ2-2, with no clear D. V lost 5 bases and J lost 5, with 6 bases in between. Germline-derived CDR1 and CDR2 are LGHNT and FRNRAP. The length of the CDR3 is 12 residues. This CDR3 is CASGLQTGELFF. The DNA of the CDR3 is TGTGCTAGTGGTCTCCAGACCGGGGAGCTGTTTTTT.

In regard to this clonotype: This could be a read error, since a much larger clone is one nucleotide away. The rearrangement uses TRBV7-2 and TRBJ2-7, with D maybe TRBD2 (5 bases). This CDR3 has 11 residues. The germline V gene encodes CDR1 SGHTA and CDR2 FQGNSA. CDR3 bases: TGTGCCAGCAGCCCCGACTACGAGCAGAACTTC. Amino acid sequence: CASSPDYEQNF. Full variable domain (rest looked up from reference TRBV7-2 and TRBJ2-7): GAGVSQSPSNKVTEKGKDVELRCDPISGHTALYWYRQSLGQGLEFLIYFQGNSAPDKSGLPSDRFSAERTGGSVSTLTIQRTQQEDSAVYLCASSPDYEQNFGPGTRLTVT.

This clonotype has more than one count but fewer than ten. The chain recombines TRBV4-1 with TRBJ2-7, with TRBD1 matching 8 bases. V shed 4 bases and J 2 bases; nucleotides not matched to a gene: 7. Germline assignment: CDR1 MGHRA and CDR2 YSYEKL. The CDR3 length is 15 residues. CDR3 coding DNA: TGCGCCAGCAGCCGGGGTGACAGGGGTCCCTACGAGCAGTACTTC. Amino acid sequence: CASSRGDRGPYEQYF.

This clonotype appeared a few times. The V and J genes are TRBV2 and TRBJ1-2, with a weak D call TRBD1 (6 bases). The CDR3 has 15 amino acids. From germline, CDR1 is SNHLY and CDR2 FYNNEI. The V gene lost 3 bases and the J gene lost 8 bases, with 19 bases spanning the gap. CDR3 in amino acids: CASSETPRTVWGYTF. Here the CDR3 DNA reads TGTGCCAGCAGTGAGACCCCCAGGACAGTCTGGGGCTACACCTTC.

The chain combines TRBV27 with TRBJ2-7, with D perhaps matching TRBD2 (5 bases). The CDR3 contains 15 residues. The V gene lost 5 bases and the J gene lost 3 bases, with 17 bases spanning the gap. Looked up from germline, CDR1 is MNHEY and CDR2 is SMNVEV (reference sequence). CDR3 in DNA: TGTGCCAGCAGTCCCACCGTAGGGAGAAGCTACGAGCAGTACTTC. Residues: CASSPTVGRSYEQYF.

The sample holds many counts of this clonotype. This chain connects TRBV7-6 to TRBJ2-1; TRBD2 matches 7 bases. This CDR3 region has 15 residues. CDR1 is SGHVS, CDR2 FNYEAQ, per germline. Unmatched junction bases numbered 10, after V lost 3 bases and J lost 8 bases. In DNA, the CDR3 is TGTGCCAGCAGCTTTACCAGCGGGGAGGTGGATGAGCAGTTCTTC. Residues: CASSFTSGEVDEQFF. The full variable domain, completed using reference TRBV7-6 and TRBJ2-1, is GAGVSQSPRYKVTKRGQDVALRCDPISGHVSLYWYRQALGQGPEFLTYFNYEAQQDKSGLPNDRFSAERPEGSISTLTIQRTEQRDSAMYRCASSFTSGEVDEQFFGPGTRLTVL.

This chain links TRBV5-1 with TRBJ2-7, with unresolved D. From germline, CDR1 is SGHRS and CDR2 YFSETQ. This CDR3 spans 13 amino acids. Trimming shortened V by 2 bases and J by 6 bases, and 12 bases separated the two germline ends. The chain's CDR3 is CASSFQETGEQYF. The CDR3 coding sequence is TGCGCCAGCAGCTTCCAGGAAACCGGCGAGCAGTACTTC.

This clonotype was observed at least ten times. DNA for the CDR3: TGTGCCAGCAGTTTAAGCTACGGAGACACCGGGGAGCTGTTTTTT. It codes for CASSLSYGDTGELFF. The V gene is TRBV7-2, the J gene TRBJ2-2; no firm D call. CDR3 length equals 15 residues. CDR1 and CDR2 from the germline V gene are SGHTA and FQGNSA. Trimming pared 6 bases from V and 3 bases from J, leaving 14 bases between.

This chain connects TRBV4-2 to TRBJ2-7, with unresolved D. There are 13 residues in the CDR3. The V gene lost 1 base and the J gene lost 2 bases, with 6 bases spanning the gap. Germline lookup yields CDR1 LGHNA and CDR2 YNFKEQ. The CDR3 protein is CASSQGFTYEQYF. DNA of the CDR3: TGTGCCAGCAGCCAAGGGTTTACCTACGAGCAGTACTTC.

The chain is built from TRBV12-5 and TRBJ2-7, with D perhaps assigned TRBD1 or TRBD2 (5 bases each). Germline loops: CDR1 LGHNT, CDR2 FRNRAP. This CDR3 region has 16 residues. Trimming removed 3 bases from V and 6 bases from J, with 21 bases in between. CDR3 amino acids: CASGLLPIGAPGEQYF. The DNA of the CDR3 is TGTGCTAGTGGTTTACTCCCGATCGGGGCGCCAGGCGAGCAGTACTTC.

On this clonotype: A much larger clonotype is one base distant, so this may be a read error. The chain couples TRBV7-8 to TRBJ1-5; D call uncertain. Looked up from germline, CDR1 is SGHVS and CDR2 is FQNEAQ. V gave up 5 bases and J gave up 5 bases, with 13 bases separating them. This CDR3 region has 14 residues. As DNA, the CDR3 is TGTGCCAGCAGCCCGGGGAGAACCGATCAGCCCCAGCATTTT. Translation: CASSPGRTDQPQHF.

This clonotype was observed a few times. The chain is built from TRBV6-2 or TRBV6-3 and TRBJ2-7; a possible D gene is TRBD2 (6 bases). The V end was cut by 0 bases, the J end by 5 bases, with 14 bases between. Germline loops: CDR1 MNHEY, CDR2 SVGEGT. The CDR3 has 15 amino acids. The CDR3 DNA sequence: TGTGCCAGCAGTTACTCGGGGGACGGGAGACACGAGCAGTACGTC. It yields the protein CASSYSGDGRHEQYV.

Details on this clonotype: The junction departs from the called germline gene at one end, perhaps through a read error. This chain uses TRBV6-1 with TRBJ1-1; unclear D gene. The germline V gene has CDR1 MNHNS and CDR2 SASEGT. CDR3 length equals 12 residues. The CDR3 region is CASSYGKDETFF. The CDR3 nucleotides are TGTGCCAGCAGTTACGGGAAGGATGAAACTTTCTTT.

This clonotype was detected only a few times. The chain employs TRBV5-1 and TRBJ2-3; the match to TRBD1 covers 9 bases. Looked up from germline, CDR1 is SGHRS and CDR2 is YFSETQ. The V segment lost 4 bases and the J segment 2 bases; nucleotides outside the gene matches: 11. The CDR3 covers 17 residues. The CDR3 nucleotides are TGCGCCAGCAGCACCCGGACAGGGGAGAAGGACACAGATACGCAGTATTTT. It is translated as CASSTRTGEKDTDTQYF.

The chain recombines TRBV6-6 with TRBJ1-2; the D is unclear. In germline, CDR1 is MNHNY, CDR2 SVGAGI (reference sequence). The CDR3 contains 14 residues. The V and J ends lost 4 bases and 7 bases respectively, with 16 bases between them. The CDR3 is CASSSGRILSGYTF. The CDR3 coding sequence is TGTGCCAGCAGTTCCGGGCGGATCCTAAGTGGCTACACCTTC.

CDR3 loop: CATSGLLAGVLMNNEQFF. The CDR3, as DNA: TGTGCCACCAGTGGCTTACTAGCGGGGGTCCTCATGAACAATGAGCAGTTCTTC. The chain has TRBV24-1 and TRBJ2-1, with 11 bases fitting TRBD2. The germline CDR1 and CDR2 sequences are KGHDR and SFDVKD. The CDR3 sequence is 18 residues long. V trimming: 5 bases; J trimming: 5 bases; junction bases outside the gene matches: 13.